Presented here are 32 T cell receptor beta chains from one specimen sequenced in a study of PD-1 blockade in classical Hodgkin lymphoma. Data came from immunoSEQ multiplex PCR; TCRdb stores just in-frame clones and leaves some out. Altogether 4,500 to 5,500 clones are present, more than 60% being singletons, with the ten largest covering nearly 25%. Relapse was seen in all patients after autologous stem cell transplantation, and brentuximab vedotin exposure was variable. By magnetic negative selection, CD8+ T cells were isolated from the thawed PBMCs. The sequencing here drew on CD8+ T cells from blood, taken at baseline. These receptors were obtained from a human donor with classical Hodgkin lymphoma.

CDR3 bases: TGTGCCAGCAGCCCCTTCGCGGGGGGGCGGGTAGGTGAGCAGTTCTTC. Protein product: CASSPFAGGRVGEQFF. The chain has TRBV9 and TRBJ2-1, with 9 bases lining up with TRBD2. J was trimmed by 9 bases and V by 4 bases; bases with no gene match: 14. The germline gives CDR1 SGDLS, CDR2 YYNGEE. This CDR3 spans 16 amino acids.

Only one count was recorded for this clone. The chain carries TRBV27 and TRBJ1-2; D is perhaps TRBD1 (5 bases). The CDR3 runs to 14 residues. Trimming shortened V by 3 bases and J by 6 bases, and 14 bases separated the two germline ends. Germline V lookup: CDR1 MNHEY, CDR2 SMNVEV (reference sequence). The CDR3, as DNA: TGTGCCAGCAGTTTCAGCCAGGGAGCGAATGGCTACACCTTC. Encoded protein: CASSFSQGANGYTF.

This clone was seen a single time. The chain links TRBV7-2 to TRBJ2-1, with D hard to call. The CDR3 is made up of 12 amino acids. Germline CDR1 is SGHTA and CDR2 is FQGNSA. V lost 5 bases, J lost 7 bases, and 9 bases lay in between. CDR3 bases: TGTGCCAGCAGCCCGATACGAAATGAGCAGTTCTTC. This sequence encodes CASSPIRNEQFF.

This clone is labeled as medium-sized. This chain uses TRBV2 with TRBJ2-7, with a tentative D call TRBD1 (6 bases). V lost 4 bases and J 4 bases, leaving 8 bases between the germline ends. The germline V gene encodes CDR1 SNHLY and CDR2 FYNNEI. This CDR3 spans 12 amino acids. The CDR3 DNA follows: TGTGCCAGCAGTGGCAGGGGTTACGAGCAGTACTTC. Its translation: CASSGRGYEQYF.

V gene TRBV7-3 combines with J gene TRBJ2-1; weak D call: TRBD1 (5 bases). The CDR3 has 13 amino acids. V dropped 4 bases and J dropped 4 bases, with 8 bases sitting between them. In germline, CDR1 is SGHTA, CDR2 FQGTGA. CDR3 amino acids: CASSSDSYNEQFF. In DNA form, the CDR3 reads TGTGCCAGCAGCTCCGACAGTTACAATGAGCAGTTCTTC.

The table lists this clone with a few counts. The chain links TRBV7-9 to TRBJ1-1, with D unresolved. Trimming took 1 base from V and 4 from J, leaving 13 bases between them. Looked up from germline, CDR1 is SEHNR and CDR2 is FQNEAQ (reference sequence). The CDR3 contains 15 residues. This CDR3 is CASSLGVGLGTEAFF. The CDR3 bases are TGTGCCAGCAGCTTAGGGGTAGGCCTCGGCACTGAAGCTTTCTTT. Supplemented by reference TRBV7-9 and TRBJ1-1, the full variable domain reads DTGVSQNPRHKITKRGQNVTFRCDPISEHNRLYWYRQTLGQGPEFLTYFQNEAQLEKSRLLSDRFSAERPKGSFSTLEIQRTEQGDSAMYLCASSLGVGLGTEAFFGQGTRLTVV.

The chain combines TRBV18 with TRBJ1-2; tentative D call: TRBD1 (6 bases). The CDR3 totals 14 residues. Germline V lookup: CDR1 KGHSH, CDR2 LQKENI. V was shortened by 6 bases and J by 9 bases, with 20 bases between the two germline ends. This chain's CDR3 is CASSPTGTGSSYTF. CDR3 DNA: TGTGCCAGCTCGCCTACCGGAACAGGGTCGAGCTACACCTTC.

This clone appeared a single time. CDR3 coding DNA: TGTGCCAGCAGCACAGGGGGGACCACTGAAGCTTTCTTT. It is translated as CASSTGGTTEAFF. The rearrangement uses TRBV2 and TRBJ1-1; 8 bases line up with TRBD1. Germline CDR1 is SNHLY and CDR2 is FYNNEI. This CDR3 is 13 amino acids long. V was clipped by 6 bases and J by 4 bases; unmatched bases: 4.

This clone has more than one count but fewer than ten. V usage is TRBV19 and J usage is TRBJ1-5; D gene uncertain. The CDR3 contains 15 residues. The V gene's germline CDR1 is LNHDA and CDR2 SQIVND (reference sequence). With 3 bases removed from V and 0 bases from J, the gap between germline ends came to 9 bases. Here the CDR3 DNA reads TGTGCCAGTAGTATTGGACCTAATAGCAATCAGCCCCAGCATTTT. Translation gives CASSIGPNSNQPQHF.

By sample fraction, this clone is large. This rearrangement joins TRBV9 to TRBJ2-1; D is unclear. The CDR3 contains 14 residues. Germline V gene sequence: CDR1 SGDLS, CDR2 YYNGEE. V was pared by 3 bases and J by 7 bases, with 14 bases between. CDR3 sequence: CASSEDGLRNEQFF. The CDR3, as DNA: TGTGCCAGCAGCGAGGACGGCCTACGTAATGAGCAGTTCTTC.

The V call is TRBV18, the J call TRBJ2-6; D is perhaps TRBD1 (6 bases). This CDR3 contains 17 residues. Germline-derived CDR1 and CDR2 are KGHSH and LQKENI. V was pared by 3 bases and J by 1 base, with 13 bases between. The CDR3 loop reads CASSPPTGFSGANVLTF. The CDR3 nucleotides read TGTGCCAGCTCACCCCCTACAGGGTTTTCTGGGGCCAACGTCCTGACTTTC.

The V and J genes are TRBV5-1 and TRBJ2-6, with D possibly being TRBD1 or TRBD2 (6 bases each). Trimming cost V 1 base and J 1 base, with 18 bases left between them. The CDR3 runs 19 residues. The germline V gene encodes CDR1 SGHRS and CDR2 YFSETQ. The CDR3, as DNA: TGCGCCAGCAGCTTGTACCCTGGGGGGCTCAGTTCTGGGGCCAACGTCCTGACTTTC. It specifies CASSLYPGGLSSGANVLTF.

The V gene is TRBV5-4, the J gene TRBJ2-3, with D unresolved. Germline lookup yields CDR1 SGHNT and CDR2 YYREEE (reference sequence). The V end lost 1 base, the J end lost 6 bases, and 12 bases lay between the germline ends. The CDR3 covers 14 residues. The CDR3 nucleotides are TGTGCCAGCAGCTTGTCCCCCGCCCCGGATACGCAGTATTTT. Amino acids: CASSLSPAPDTQYF. Full variable domain (missing parts from reference TRBV5-4 and TRBJ2-3): ETGVTQSPTHLIKTRGQQVTLRCSSQSGHNTVSWYQQALGQGPQFIFQYYREEENGRGNFPPRFSGLQFPNYSSELNVNALELDDSALYLCASSLSPAPDTQYFGPGTRLTVL.

V is TRBV27 and J is TRBJ2-3; 12 bases fit TRBD2. Looked up from germline, CDR1 is MNHEY and CDR2 is SMNVEV (reference sequence). The CDR3 has 13 residues. Germline trimming cut 10 bases from V and 5 bases from J; bases unmatched to any gene: 4. Here the CDR3 DNA reads TGTGCCATAAGACTAGCGGGAGTAGATACGCAGTATTTT. Amino acids: CAIRLAGVDTQYF.

The J gene is TRBJ1-4, the V gene TRBV28, with D possibly TRBD1 on 5 matching bases. Trimming took 10 bases from V and 5 from J, leaving 14 bases between them. Looked up from germline, CDR1 is MDHEN and CDR2 is SYDVKM. This CDR3 has 13 residues. The CDR3 DNA reads as TGTGCCACCCGGGGGGTCCTCAATGAAAAACTGTTTTTT. Its translation: CATRGVLNEKLFF.

J is TRBJ2-7 and V is TRBV9; 7 nucleotides agree with TRBD2. The junction had 5 bases not matched to a gene; V was cut back by 0 bases and J by 5 bases. Germline V gene sequence: CDR1 SGDLS, CDR2 YYNGEE. The CDR3 has 14 amino acids. This CDR3 reads CASSVVGGDDEQYF. The CDR3, as DNA: TGTGCCAGCAGCGTAGTGGGAGGGGATGACGAGCAGTACTTC.

The V gene is TRBV7-6, the J gene TRBJ2-5, with D possibly matching TRBD2 (5 bases). The V end was cut by 4 bases, the J end by 1 base, with 16 bases between. Germline V lookup: CDR1 SGHVS, CDR2 FNYEAQ. CDR3 length: 16 amino acids. Here the CDR3 reads CASSSSGHLLQETQYF. The CDR3 DNA follows: TGTGCCAGCAGCTCCAGCGGCCACCTACTCCAAGAGACCCAGTACTTC.

This chain joins TRBV5-6 and TRBJ1-2, with 8 bases lining up with TRBD1. Germline values: CDR1 SGHDT, CDR2 YYEEEE. The CDR3 runs 14 residues. V gave up 0 bases and J gave up 2 bases; unmatched junction bases: 0. In DNA, the CDR3 is TGTGCCAGCAGCTTGGGGACAGGGAACTATGGCTACACCTTC. Its translation: CASSLGTGNYGYTF.

V gene TRBV4-3 combines with J gene TRBJ1-1; TRBD1 might be the D (5 bases). Per germline, CDR1 LGHNA and CDR2 YSLEER. The CDR3 loop spans 15 amino acids. The germline V and J ends were trimmed by 0 bases and 1 base, with 9 bases remaining between them. The CDR3 DNA follows: TGCGCCAGCAGCCAAGATGGGGCCAAGAACACTGAAGCTTTCTTT. Encoded protein: CASSQDGAKNTEAFF.

The CDR3 here is CASSQEDSASGINEQFF. CDR3 nucleotides: TGCGCCAGCAGCCAAGAGGATTCCGCTAGCGGGATCAATGAGCAGTTCTTC. The chain joins TRBV4-3 to TRBJ2-1, with 9 positions matching TRBD2. CDR1 and CDR2 from the germline V gene are LGHNA and YSLEER. After removal of 0 bases from V and 6 bases from J, the junction contained 9 bases not matched to a gene. This CDR3 contains 17 residues.

The J gene is TRBJ2-2, the V gene TRBV9, with 7 nucleotides matching TRBD2. The V gene's germline CDR1 is SGDLS and CDR2 YYNGEE. J was trimmed by 1 base and V by 2 bases; bases with no gene match: 2. The CDR3 length is 15 residues. The CDR3 DNA sequence: TGTGCCAGCAGCGTTGCGGGAGAGAACACCGGGGAGCTGTTTTTT. This encodes CASSVAGENTGELFF. Supplemented by reference TRBV9 and TRBJ2-2, the full variable domain reads DSGVTQTPKHLITATGQRVTLRCSPRSGDLSVYWYQQSLDQGLQFLIQYYNGEERAKGNILERFSAQQFPDLHSELNLSSLELGDSALYFCASSVAGENTGELFFGEGSRLTVL.

This sequence joins TRBV6-1 and TRBJ1-2; TRBD1 agrees at 9 bases. V gave up 4 bases and J gave up 5 bases; unmatched junction bases: 8. Germline V lookup: CDR1 MNHNS, CDR2 SASEGT. The CDR3 contains 15 residues. The CDR3 DNA is TGTGCCAGCAGTGCCCCCGGGACAGGGTATTATGGCTACACCTTC. It specifies CASSAPGTGYYGYTF.

The chain uses TRBV4-1 and TRBJ1-2; D might be TRBD1 (6 bases). Germline CDR1 MGHRA, CDR2 YSYEKL. The CDR3 has 14 residues. Trimming left V 6 bases short and J 8 bases short, with 19 bases between. Here the CDR3 reads CASSPTQGVQGYTF. The CDR3 DNA reads as TGCGCCAGCAGTCCGACACAGGGTGTGCAGGGCTACACCTTC.

The genes are TRBV27 and TRBJ2-4; no clear D gene. Per germline, CDR1 MNHEY and CDR2 SMNVEV (reference sequence). There are 13 residues in the CDR3. V gave up 0 bases and J gave up 0 bases, with 0 bases separating them. CDR3 sequence reads: CASSLSAKNIQYF. The CDR3 region has the DNA TGTGCCAGCAGTTTATCAGCCAAAAACATTCAGTACTTC.

J is TRBJ2-4 and V is TRBV7-9, with 12 bases matching TRBD1. CDR3 size: 17 residues. Germline V gives CDR1 SEHNR, CDR2 FQNEAQ (reference sequence). V was pared by 0 bases and J by 1 base, with 1 base of the junction left unmatched. The CDR3 sequence is CASSLAGQGAAKNIQYF. The CDR3 nucleotides are TGTGCCAGCAGCTTAGCGGGACAGGGGGCGGCCAAAAACATTCAGTACTTC.

This rearrangement joins TRBV27 to TRBJ1-2, with 8 bases lining up with TRBD1. The trim removed 3 bases at V and 4 bases at J, leaving 4 bases unmatched. This CDR3 has 14 residues. Germline V gene sequence: CDR1 MNHEY, CDR2 SMNVEV (reference sequence). This chain's CDR3 is CASSFSGGGYGYTF. CDR3 coding DNA: TGTGCCAGCAGTTTTTCAGGGGGCGGCTATGGCTACACCTTC.

V is TRBV19 and J is TRBJ2-7; D gene unclear. V lost 4 bases to trimming and J lost 2 bases, with 9 bases between them. CDR1 LNHDA and CDR2 SQIVND come from the germline V gene (reference sequence). This CDR3 has 13 amino acids. The CDR3 region is CASSREPPYEQYF. The CDR3 nucleotides read TGTGCCAGTAGTAGGGAACCCCCCTACGAGCAGTACTTC.

The chain uses TRBV5-6 and TRBJ2-2, with TRBD1 matching 9 bases. Germline V lookup: CDR1 SGHDT, CDR2 YYEEEE. Losses at the gene ends were 0 bases for V and 6 bases for J; bases not matched to a gene: 3. The length of the CDR3 is 15 residues. This CDR3 reads CASSLDRGQAGELFF. CDR3 in DNA: TGTGCCAGCAGCTTGGACAGGGGGCAGGCCGGGGAGCTGTTTTTT.

V gene TRBV6-5 combines with J gene TRBJ2-4; 10 nucleotides align to TRBD2. CDR1 and CDR2 from the germline V gene are MNHEY and SVGAGI. This CDR3 spans 15 amino acids. After removal of 4 bases from V and 4 bases from J, the junction contained 4 bases not matched to a gene. CDR3 amino acids: CASSSNSGGKNIQYF. The CDR3 nucleotides are TGTGCCAGCAGTTCGAATAGCGGGGGGAAAAACATTCAGTACTTC.

The genes are TRBV6-6 and TRBJ1-5, with 9 bases matching TRBD1. This CDR3 has 15 residues. Germline loops: CDR1 MNHNY, CDR2 SVGAGI (reference sequence). Trimming took 1 base from V and 4 from J; bases not matched to a gene: 2. The CDR3 here is CASSYFDRGNQPQHF. CDR3 DNA: TGTGCCAGCAGTTACTTCGACAGGGGGAATCAGCCCCAGCATTTT.

The gene calls are TRBV28 and TRBJ1-2; 7 bases agree with TRBD1. CDR3 length equals 18 residues. Losses at the gene ends were 4 bases for V and 0 bases for J; bases not matched to a gene: 14. CDR1 is MDHEN, CDR2 SYDVKM, per germline. This chain's CDR3 is CASSSIYDSGGANYGYTF. CDR3 bases: TGTGCCAGCAGTTCTATATATGACTCAGGGGGAGCTAACTATGGCTACACCTTC.

V gene TRBV13 combines with J gene TRBJ1-1; D not resolved. The CDR3 sequence is 14 residues long. CDR1 is PRHDT, CDR2 FYEKMQ, per germline (reference sequence). V was clipped by 5 bases and J by 1 base, with 11 bases between them. CDR3 DNA sequence: TGTGCCAGCAGCCCTTTGGGTCAGAACACTGAAGCTTTCTTT. It is translated as CASSPLGQNTEAFF. Supplemented by reference TRBV13 and TRBJ1-1, the full variable domain reads AAGVIQSPRHLIKEKRETATLKCYPIPRHDTVYWYQQGPGQDPQFLISFYEKMQSDKGSIPDRFSAQQFSDYHSELNMSSLELGDSALYFCASSPLGQNTEAFFGQGTRLTVV.